The 8 T cell receptor beta chains below all came from one sample that was sequenced in a study of blood T cell repertoires in COVID-19 (dated by TCRdb to 2019 to 2021). Library preparation used the immunoSEQ multiplex PCR assay. The source is immuneACCESS, and TCRdb retained only in-frame sequences with V and J called. Part of the clones is not carried over; for the studies checked, unresolved V genes explain less than half of this, and the remainder is unexplained. In all, the sample holds 250,000 to 300,000 clones, and roughly nine tenths of those were seen once. The top ten constitute over 2% of the sample. The sequenced sample consisted of peripheral blood. These TCRs come from a woman in her 30s with COVID-19, enrolled during active disease.

The gene calls are TRBV15 and TRBJ2-1; 9 bases agree with TRBD2. CDR1 LNHNV and CDR2 YYDKDF come from the germline V gene (reference sequence). This CDR3 contains 15 residues. V lost 1 base and J lost 7; bases outside the gene matches: 5. CDR3 loop: CATSRGGSGRNEQFF. The CDR3 nucleotides are TGTGCCACCAGCAGAGGAGGTAGCGGGAGAAATGAGCAGTTCTTC.

This rearrangement joins TRBV5-8 to TRBJ2-7; 7 positions match TRBD2. The CDR3 has 15 amino acids. CDR1 and CDR2 (germline): SGHTS, YDEGEE. Trimming removed 3 bases from V and 3 bases from J; junction bases left unmatched: 9. The CDR3 reads CASSSSSGSYYEQYF. CDR3 DNA: TGTGCCAGCAGCTCCAGTAGCGGGTCCTACTACGAGCAGTACTTC.

The J gene is TRBJ1-2, the V gene TRBV28; tentatively, D is TRBD1 (5 bases). The CDR3 consists of 15 residues. Germline assignment: CDR1 MDHEN and CDR2 SYDVKM. The V and J ends lost 6 bases and 4 bases respectively, with 18 bases between them. The CDR3 DNA follows: TGTGCCAGCAGCATCACAGGAGAACTGATCTATGGCTACACCTTC. Amino acids: CASSITGELIYGYTF.

A note on this clone: Other DNA sequences in this sample translate to the same CDR3. The chain carries TRBV11-2 and TRBJ2-7; TRBD2 might be the D (5 bases). The germline V gene encodes CDR1 SGHAT and CDR2 FQNNGV. The CDR3 is 14 amino acids. Between the trimmed V and J ends, which lost 1 base and 1 base, there was a span of 8 bases. The CDR3 DNA sequence: TGTGCCAGCAGCTTAGGTTCGGGATCCTACGAGCAGTACTTC. Its protein product is CASSLGSGSYEQYF. The full variable domain, in which reference TRBV11-2 and TRBJ2-7 provide the parts outside the CDR3, is EAGVAQSPRYKIIEKRQSVAFWCNPISGHATLYWYQQILGQGPKLLIQFQNNGVVDDSQLPKDRFSAERLKGVDSTLKIQPAKLEDSAVYLCASSLGSGSYEQYFGPGTRLTVT.

In DNA, the CDR3 is TGTGCCAGCAGTACTGCGGACAGGGGGTATGGGGCCCTCCACTTT. It specifies CASSTADRGYGALHF. V usage is TRBV28 and J usage is TRBJ1-6; 10 bases match TRBD1. CDR3 length: 15 amino acids. The germline gives CDR1 MDHEN, CDR2 SYDVKM. With 5 bases clipped from V and 14 bases from J, the junction kept 12 bases outside the gene matches.

The chain carries TRBV3-1 (or the pseudogene TRBV3-2) and TRBJ1-1; TRBD1 matches 9 bases. J was trimmed by 5 bases and V by 2 bases; bases with no gene match: 9. Germline CDR1 is LGHDT and CDR2 is YNNKEL (reference sequence). This CDR3 contains 16 residues. CDR3 DNA: TGTGCCAGCAGCCAATTGGACAGGGGTAGGAAGACTGAAGCTTTCTTT. Translated: CASSQLDRGRKTEAFF.

CDR3 loop: CASSFEGGAYEQYF. DNA for the CDR3: TGTGCCAGCAGCTTCGAGGGAGGGGCCTACGAGCAGTACTTC. The rearrangement joins TRBV7-2 to TRBJ2-7; 7 nucleotides line up with TRBD2. The V gene end was trimmed by 3 bases and the J gene end by 2 bases; junction bases not matched to a gene: 4. CDR1 is SGHTA, CDR2 FQGNSA, per germline. The CDR3 is 14 amino acids.

The chain couples TRBV30 to TRBJ2-3; 10 bases are shared with TRBD2. Germline V gene lookup returns CDR1 GTSNPN and CDR2 SVGIG (reference sequence). J lost 3 bases, V lost 2 bases, and 8 bases had no gene match. The CDR3 consists of 16 residues. The CDR3 region is CAWSRPGLASTDTQYF. The CDR3 coding sequence is TGTGCCTGGAGTCGCCCGGGACTAGCGTCAACAGATACGCAGTATTTT.